The 27 T cell receptor beta chains reported below all come from one sample, sequenced in a study of T-cell reconstitution after alpha-beta-depleted transplantation in children. It was with unique molecular identifiers that the TCRbeta library was prepared. TCRdb re-called the PCR reads with MiXCR, one entry per CDR3 protein. The data contain hundreds of thousands of distinct CDR3 sequences, over 10% of them singletons. The sequencing used PBMCs, mostly from graft donor cells, collected 360 days after TCRalphabeta/CD19-depleted stem cell transplant. The receptors come from a male patient younger than 18 who had a stem cell transplant for acute myeloid leukemia, so the T cells may come from the graft donor.

For this clonotype: A junction end diverges from the germline sequence, so it may reflect a read error. V usage is TRBV29-1 and J usage is TRBJ1-1, with a possible D match to TRBD1 (5 bases). Germline V gives CDR1 SQVTM, CDR2 ANQGSEA. The CDR3 runs 15 residues. The CDR3 DNA reads TGCAGCGTAGAAGGGACGGACTTATTGAACACTGAAGCTTTCTTT. Amino acid sequence: CSVEGTDLLNTEAFF.

Only a few counts were recorded for this clonotype. The V gene is TRBV9, the J gene TRBJ2-1; D unresolved. V was trimmed by 2 bases and J by 3 bases, leaving 6 bases between them. The CDR3 is made up of 13 amino acids. The germline gives CDR1 SGDLS, CDR2 YYNGEE. As DNA, the CDR3 is TGTGCCAGCAGCGTGACCATCTACAATGAGCAGTTCTTC. It encodes CASSVTIYNEQFF. Full variable domain (outside the CDR3, taken from reference TRBV9 and TRBJ2-1): DSGVTQTPKHLITATGQRVTLRCSPRSGDLSVYWYQQSLDQGLQFLIQYYNGEERAKGNILERFSAQQFPDLHSELNLSSLELGDSALYFCASSVTIYNEQFFGPGTRLTVL.

Only a few counts were recorded for this clonotype. The CDR3: CASSPLTSGGILGQFF. The CDR3 DNA reads TGCGCCAGCAGCCCCCTGACTAGCGGGGGGATTCTAGGGCAGTTCTTC. This chain links TRBV4-3 with TRBJ2-1, with TRBD2 matching 13 bases. Trimming took 4 bases from V and 12 from J; bases not matched to a gene: 12. This CDR3 has 16 amino acids. CDR1 is LGHNA and CDR2 is YSLEER in the germline V gene.

This clonotype turned up a few times. This chain connects TRBV28 to TRBJ2-7; perhaps TRBD2 as D (7 bases). This CDR3 spans 15 amino acids. V lost 6 bases and J 7 bases, leaving 22 bases between the germline ends. CDR1 and CDR2 from the germline V gene are MDHEN and SYDVKM. The CDR3 region has the DNA TGTGCCAGCAGCTGGACAGCCACTAGCGACTTTGAGCAGTACTTC. Translated: CASSWTATSDFEQYF.

This clonotype appeared a few times. V gene TRBV6-2 or TRBV6-3 combines with J gene TRBJ2-3; 8 bases are a match to TRBD2. The germline V gene encodes CDR1 MNHEY and CDR2 SVGEGT. V trimming: 4 bases; J trimming: 5 bases; junction bases outside the gene matches: 8. This CDR3 is 15 amino acids long. The CDR3 region is CASSSPGGRGDTQYF. CDR3 DNA: TGTGCCAGCAGTTCTCCGGGAGGGCGAGGAGATACGCAGTATTTT.

The sample holds a few counts of this clonotype. The chain couples TRBV7-6 to TRBJ2-7, with TRBD1 identical over 9 bases. The CDR3 totals 16 residues. The germline gives CDR1 SGHVS, CDR2 FNYEAQ. After removal of 1 base from V and 6 bases from J, the junction contained 10 bases not matched to a gene. This chain's CDR3 is CASSLGPGQGTFEQYF. CDR3 nucleotides: TGTGCCAGCAGCTTAGGGCCGGGACAGGGAACGTTCGAGCAGTACTTC.

The chain links TRBV9 to TRBJ2-7; perhaps TRBD1 as D (7 bases). Germline V gene lookup returns CDR1 SGDLS and CDR2 YYNGEE. V lost 4 bases to trimming and J lost 6 bases, with 20 bases between them. The CDR3 consists of 15 residues. CDR3 residues: CASSPKTGRMSEQYF. In nucleotides, the CDR3 is TGTGCCAGCAGCCCGAAGACAGGGAGGATGAGCGAGCAGTACTTC.

The rearrangement joins TRBV5-1 to TRBJ2-2; 13 bases are a match to TRBD2. The V gene's germline CDR1 is SGHRS and CDR2 YFSETQ. This CDR3 has 17 amino acids. V shed 4 bases, J shed 0 bases, and the junction held 3 bases outside the gene matches. The CDR3 nucleotides are TGCGCCAGCAGCCTGGGACTAGCGGGGACGAACACCGGGGAGCTGTTTTTT. Translating it yields CASSLGLAGTNTGELFF.

This chain joins TRBV29-1 and TRBJ2-1; D unresolved. Trimming removed 8 bases at V and 9 bases at J, with 17 bases between. This CDR3 spans 12 amino acids. Germline lookup yields CDR1 SQVTM and CDR2 ANQGSEA. DNA of the CDR3: TGCAGCCCTGCCCCCTACGTAGGTGAGCAGTTCTTC. This encodes CSPAPYVGEQFF.

This clonotype was observed many times. The V call is TRBV12-3 or TRBV12-4, the J call TRBJ2-1; 9 bases are a match to TRBD1. J gave up 4 bases and V 7 bases, and 8 bases lay outside the gene matches. CDR3 length: 15 amino acids. The CDR3 DNA follows: TGTGCCAGCATTGCCGGGACAGGGAATTACAATGAGCAGTTCTTC. Amino acid sequence: CASIAGTGNYNEQFF.

This clonotype was seen at least ten times. The chain combines TRBV6-1 with TRBJ2-1; no clear D gene. The germline V gene has CDR1 MNHNS and CDR2 SASEGT. This CDR3 is 14 amino acids long. Trimming removed 10 bases from V and 3 bases from J, with 16 bases in between. CDR3: CATSTSLFYNEQFF. The CDR3, as DNA: TGTGCCACCTCCACTTCCCTCTTCTACAATGAGCAGTTCTTC.

The J gene is TRBJ2-1, the V gene TRBV18, with TRBD2 identical over 8 bases. The V gene's germline CDR1 is KGHSH and CDR2 LQKENI. With V trimmed by 3 bases and J by 8 bases, 12 bases remained unmatched. The CDR3 is 16 residues long. The CDR3 protein is CASSPYTGGRGDEQFF. CDR3 sequence (DNA): TGTGCCAGCTCACCCTATACGGGAGGGCGGGGCGATGAGCAGTTCTTC.

This clonotype was detected only a few times. One junction end does not reproduce the germline sequence, and a read error may be involved. CDR3 in amino acids: CAICDSSLRVDTQYF. The DNA of the CDR3 is TGTGCCATCTGTGATAGCTCCCTAAGGGTAGATACGCAGTATTTT. V gene TRBV10-3 combines with J gene TRBJ2-3; no definite D call. Per germline, CDR1 ENHRY and CDR2 SYGVKD. The CDR3 sequence is 15 residues long.

This rearrangement joins TRBV6-1 to TRBJ2-7; weak D call: TRBD2 (6 bases). Germline V gene lookup returns CDR1 MNHNS and CDR2 SASEGT. V lost 7 bases, J lost 6 bases, and 22 bases lay in between. CDR3 length: 15 residues. The CDR3 reads CASTKLADRTREQYF. CDR3 sequence (DNA): TGTGCCAGCACCAAACTAGCAGATCGTACGCGCGAGCAGTACTTC.

A few counts support this clonotype. The rearrangement uses TRBV4-3 and TRBJ2-7, with D perhaps given as TRBD1 or TRBD2 (5 bases each). The CDR3 runs 15 residues. Germline V CDR1 and CDR2: LGHNA, YSLEER. Trimming shortened V by 1 base and J by 0 bases, and 10 bases separated the two germline ends. In DNA form, the CDR3 reads TGCGCCAGCAGCCAAGCTGAGGGGAGCTCCTACGAGCAGTACTTC. Its translation is CASSQAEGSSYEQYF.

V is TRBV4-3 and J is TRBJ2-1, with D hard to call. CDR1 is LGHNA, CDR2 YSLEER, per germline. V was clipped by 4 bases and J by 6 bases, with 19 bases between them. This CDR3 has 16 residues. The DNA of the CDR3 is TGCGCCAGCAGCCGAGCCCCGCAATCAGTGGTCAATGAGCAGTTCTTC. Protein: CASSRAPQSVVNEQFF.

The chain joins TRBV7-8 to TRBJ2-7, with 13 bases fitting TRBD2. Trimming cost V 5 bases and J 3 bases; bases outside gene matches: 7. This CDR3 spans 16 amino acids. Germline CDR1 reads SGHVS; CDR2 reads FQNEAQ. In DNA form, the CDR3 reads TGTGCCAGCAGCAGCCCGGGACTAGCGGGATACTACGAGCAGTACTTC. This sequence encodes CASSSPGLAGYYEQYF.

This rearrangement joins TRBV7-9 to TRBJ1-1; D call uncertain. With 5 bases removed from V and 11 bases from J, the gap between germline ends came to 12 bases. The CDR3 loop spans 11 amino acids. The germline V gene encodes CDR1 SEHNR and CDR2 FQNEAQ (reference sequence). The CDR3 region is CASSPPPGAFF. The CDR3 DNA sequence: TGTGCCAGCAGCCCCCCCCCGGGGGCTTTCTTT.

At least ten counts were recorded for this clonotype. V gene TRBV3-1 combines with J gene TRBJ2-2; a weak D match, TRBD1 (5 bases). CDR1 and CDR2 (germline): LGHDT, YNNKEL (reference sequence). The germline V and J ends were trimmed by 2 bases and 0 bases, with 10 bases remaining between them. This CDR3 spans 16 amino acids. CDR3 amino acids: CASSQIRGPNTGELFF. The CDR3 DNA follows: TGTGCCAGCAGCCAAATAAGGGGCCCGAACACCGGGGAGCTGTTTTTT.

Here the CDR3 reads CAWSFGTTYEQYF. In nucleotides, the CDR3 is TGTGCCTGGAGTTTTGGGACTACTTACGAGCAGTACTTC. This chain uses TRBV30 with TRBJ2-7; 7 bases are shared with TRBD2. The CDR3 has 13 residues. V shed 2 bases and J 4 bases; nucleotides not matched to a gene: 5. The germline V gene has CDR1 GTSNPN and CDR2 SVGIG (reference sequence).

This clonotype came up a few times. The chain uses TRBV7-8 and TRBJ2-1; D may correspond to TRBD1 or TRBD2 (5 bases each). The CDR3 is 13 amino acids. The V and J ends lost 4 bases and 6 bases respectively, with 10 bases between them. Per germline, CDR1 SGHVS and CDR2 FQNEAQ. The CDR3 coding sequence is TGTGCCAGCAGCTCACGGGACCTCAATGAGCAGTTCTTC. Residues: CASSSRDLNEQFF.

This clonotype occurred a few times. V is TRBV7-8 and J is TRBJ2-2; no clear D. This CDR3 is 14 amino acids long. Trimming stripped 1 base from V and 3 bases from J, with 6 bases between. Germline CDR1 reads SGHVS; CDR2 reads FQNEAQ. The chain's CDR3 is CASSLGGYTGELFF. In DNA form, the CDR3 reads TGTGCCAGCAGCTTAGGGGGTTACACCGGGGAGCTGTTTTTT.

This clonotype came up many times. The CDR3 reads CASSPRLGLGQETQYF. The CDR3 nucleotides read TGTGCCAGCAGTCCCCGCCTAGGCCTAGGGCAAGAGACCCAGTACTTC. V gene TRBV28 combines with J gene TRBJ2-5; D is uncertain. V was trimmed by 5 bases and J by 2 bases, leaving 18 bases between them. CDR1 and CDR2 from the germline V gene are MDHEN and SYDVKM. There are 16 residues in the CDR3.

The rearrangement links TRBV7-6 to TRBJ2-5; D perhaps matches TRBD1 (6 bases). Germline CDR1 is SGHVS and CDR2 is FNYEAQ. CDR3 size: 16 residues. V dropped 5 bases and J dropped 4 bases, with 20 bases sitting between them. CDR3 coding DNA: TGTGCCAGCAGCCGTTTACAGGGAGTAGGGCCAGAGACCCAGTACTTC. It translates to CASSRLQGVGPETQYF.

This clonotype was counted only a few times. This sequence joins TRBV20-1 and TRBJ2-1, with 8 positions matching TRBD2. V was pared by 6 bases and J by 3 bases, with 7 bases of the junction left unmatched. Germline CDR1 is DFQATT and CDR2 is SNEGSKA (reference sequence). There are 14 residues in the CDR3. CDR3 sequence: CSATSGRSYNEQFF. The DNA of the CDR3 is TGCAGTGCGACCAGCGGGAGAAGCTACAATGAGCAGTTCTTC.

This clonotype was seen many times. The gene calls are TRBV18 and TRBJ1-1, with no clear D. Trimming removed 4 bases from V and 0 bases from J, with 6 bases in between. The CDR3 totals 13 residues. Germline-derived CDR1 and CDR2 are KGHSH and LQKENI. Here the CDR3 DNA reads TGTGCCAGCTCACAACTGATGAACACTGAAGCTTTCTTT. Its translation is CASSQLMNTEAFF.

In its sample, this clonotype was seen a few times. DNA for the CDR3: TGTGCCTGGAGTGTTAGGCCCTCACAAGAGACCCAGTACTTC. Translated, it gives CAWSVRPSQETQYF. V and J are TRBV30 and TRBJ2-5; D is undetermined. Germline-derived CDR1 and CDR2 are GTSNPN and SVGIG (reference sequence). V lost 0 bases, J lost 2 bases, and 10 bases lay in between. This CDR3 comprises 14 residues. Together with reference TRBV30 and TRBJ2-5, the CDR3 gives the full variable domain: SQTIHQWPATLVQPVGSPLSLECTVEGTSNPNLYWYRQAAGRGLQLLFYSVGIGQISSEVPQNLSASRPQDRQFILSSKKLLLSDSGFYLCAWSVRPSQETQYFGPGTRLLVL.